This T cell receptor (beta chain) emerged from a study of shared clonotypes between healthy human individuals. Into CD45RA+ naive and CD45RA-negative memory subsets, the CD4+ cells were split. V was pared by 0 bases and J by 2 bases, with 14 bases between. This CDR3 has 16 residues. The assay was immunoSEQ multiplex PCR, and TCRdb's table has in-frame clones only and misses some. The sample yields a few million clones, 85% to 95% seen once. This clonotype was obtained from a man in his late teens or twenties in good health. Some clones in this sample may be carry-over from other donors' samples. The sequencing sample was made of naive CD4+ T cells from PBMCs. Sample subset: CD45RA+ positively selected. V is TRBV23-1 and J is TRBJ2-7, with D possibly TRBD1 on 5 matching bases. TRBV23-1 is reported as an ORF; its role is uncertain. The CDR3: CASSQSVPRAPYEQYF. CDR3 bases: TGCGCCAGCAGTCAATCTGTTCCCAGGGCACCCTACGAGCAGTACTTC.